Included here is one T cell receptor beta chain sequence, with context. CDR1 is DFQATT, CDR2 SNEGSKA, per germline (reference sequence). Unmatched junction bases numbered 5, after V lost 6 bases and J lost 9 bases. This CDR3 has 11 amino acids. This record belongs to a study of blood T cell repertoires in COVID-19. Study-wide background: COVID-19 samples collected from the United States, Italy and Spain covered acute and convalescent phases. Nucleic acid was either cDNA or gDNA, and it came from T cells, B-cell-depleted T cells, or PBMCs.

Study processing details: Amplification from reference gene primers served as the basis for estimated nucleated cell counts. Sequenced by immunoSEQ multiplex PCR; TCRdb stores in-frame clones only, minus some. The V and J calls and the clone size are those of that table, but D and trimming were determined from the DNA. The profile shows around 140,000 clones, 80% to 90% of them singletons. The chain links TRBV20-1 to TRBJ2-1, with 7 positions matching TRBD2. Sequencing used peripheral blood. This clonotype was obtained from a woman in her forties or fifties with acute or convalescent COVID-19. The CDR3 region has the DNA TGCAGTGCCCCCCTAGCGGCTGAGCAGTTCTTC. It is translated as CSAPLAAEQFF.